Reported below is one TCR beta chain. This specimen belongs to a study of technical replicates of blood from a handful of donors. V lost 1 base and J lost 5; bases outside the gene matches: 6. The CDR3 is made up of 15 amino acids. Germline CDR1 is MGHDK and CDR2 is SYGVNS. Assay used: immunoSEQ multiplex PCR; TCRdb lists only in-frame clones, some missing. The sample shows 14,000 or so clones, approximately 80% of them seen only once. Source material: PBMCs. This sequence was found in a human donor in good health. V usage is TRBV25-1 and J usage is TRBJ2-3; TRBD2 agrees at 7 bases. As DNA, the CDR3 is TGTGCCAGCAGTGAATTTGGCCTAGCGGTAGATACGCAGTATTTT. This encodes CASSEFGLAVDTQYF.